The 27 T cell receptor beta chains listed next were all sequenced from one sample in a study of blood T cell repertoires in COVID-19. Clones were sequenced by immunoSEQ multiplex PCR, and TCRdb holds only the in-frame ones, with some missing. The top ten hold approximately 0.9% of the sample, which has 150,000 to 200,000 clones, 85% seen once. The sample taken for sequencing was peripheral blood. The receptors were gathered from a man between 60 and 75 years old with COVID-19, enrolled during active disease.

V is TRBV7-9 and J is TRBJ1-5; D gene ambiguous. V lost 1 base and J 10 bases, leaving 14 bases between the germline ends. The V gene's germline CDR1 is SEHNR and CDR2 FQNEAQ (reference sequence). CDR3 length: 14 residues. The CDR3 reads CASSLGVGRDPQHF. CDR3 sequence (DNA): TGTGCCAGCAGCTTAGGGGTAGGGAGGGATCCCCAGCATTTT.

The rearrangement joins TRBV28 to TRBJ1-1; the match to TRBD1 covers 10 bases. Germline loops: CDR1 MDHEN, CDR2 SYDVKM. V shed 5 bases, J shed 5 bases, and the junction held 5 bases outside the gene matches. The CDR3 sequence is 14 residues long. The CDR3 coding sequence is TGTGCCAGCAGTACTGAGGACAGGGGGACTGAAGCTTTCTTT. This encodes CASSTEDRGTEAFF.

The chain is built from TRBV4-3 and TRBJ1-4; no definite D call. CDR3 size: 17 residues. With 1 base removed from V and 4 bases from J, the gap between germline ends came to 16 bases. Germline V CDR1 and CDR2: LGHNA, YSLEER. CDR3 sequence (DNA): TGCGCCAGCAGCCAAGGGAATGAGCAGGCCTATAATGAAAAACTGTTTTTT. This sequence encodes CASSQGNEQAYNEKLFF.

The rearrangement joins TRBV4-2 to TRBJ1-6, with D maybe TRBD1 (5 bases). The CDR3 extends over 18 amino acids. Trimming took off 3 bases at V and 6 bases at J, with 21 bases between the two ends. From germline, CDR1 is LGHNA and CDR2 YNFKEQ. The DNA for the CDR3 is TGTGCCAGCAGCCACCCCCCCGGTTCAGGGTTGGGTAATTCACCCCTCCACTTT. Its protein is CASSHPPGSGLGNSPLHF.

This clone has just one count. This sequence joins TRBV6-5 and TRBJ2-1, with D hard to call. V was shortened by 2 bases and J by 1 base, with 9 bases between the two germline ends. There are 15 residues in the CDR3. The germline gives CDR1 MNHEY, CDR2 SVGAGI. The CDR3 spells CASSYEDPSYNEQFF. The CDR3 DNA reads as TGTGCCAGCAGTTACGAGGATCCTTCCTACAATGAGCAGTTCTTC.

The chain combines TRBV5-1 with TRBJ2-3; D is undetermined. CDR3 length equals 15 residues. Trimming shortened V by 7 bases and J by 0 bases, and 15 bases separated the two germline ends. Per the germline V gene, CDR1 is SGHRS and CDR2 is YFSETQ. CDR3 nucleotide sequence: TGCGCCAGCCGTTCGGGTGCCACTAGCACAGATACGCAGTATTTT. Translated: CASRSGATSTDTQYF.

The chain recombines TRBV19 with TRBJ2-1; weak D call: TRBD1 (6 bases). The CDR3 totals 15 residues. V was trimmed by 5 bases and J by 0 bases, leaving 11 bases between them. CDR1 LNHDA and CDR2 SQIVND come from the germline V gene (reference sequence). CDR3 sequence reads: CASSGDRSSYNEQFF. The DNA of the CDR3 is TGTGCCAGTAGTGGTGACAGGAGCTCCTACAATGAGCAGTTCTTC.

A remark on this clone: Different DNA sequences within this sample yield the same CDR3. V is TRBV28 and J is TRBJ2-3, with 8 bases that match TRBD1. V trimming: 7 bases; J trimming: 6 bases; junction bases outside the gene matches: 3. This CDR3 has 12 amino acids. Looked up from germline, CDR1 is MDHEN and CDR2 is SYDVKM. CDR3 loop: CASTGQGDTQYF. The CDR3 region has the DNA TGTGCCAGCACAGGACAGGGTGATACGCAGTATTTT.

CDR3: CASSSLAGVETQYF. In nucleotides, the CDR3 is TGTGCCAGCAGTTCCCTAGCGGGAGTAGAGACCCAGTACTTC. The chain recombines TRBV6-5 with TRBJ2-5; 10 bases align to TRBD2. V lost 4 bases to trimming and J lost 4 bases; unmatched junction nucleotides: 3. Germline V gives CDR1 MNHEY, CDR2 SVGAGI. This CDR3 is built from 14 residues.

This clone was observed a single time. The genes are TRBV5-5 and TRBJ2-7; D is perhaps TRBD1 (5 bases). Germline loops: CDR1 SGHKS, CDR2 YYEKEE (reference sequence). V lost 4 bases and J lost 2, with 16 bases in between. There are 15 residues in the CDR3. The CDR3 protein is CASSPWEQATYEQYF. CDR3 bases: TGTGCCAGCAGCCCCTGGGAACAGGCCACCTACGAGCAGTACTTC.

V usage is TRBV27 and J usage is TRBJ1-4, with D unresolved. Trimming left V 4 bases short and J 8 bases short, with 17 bases between. The CDR3 length is 15 residues. Germline assignment: CDR1 MNHEY and CDR2 SMNVEV (reference sequence). The CDR3 DNA reads as TGTGCCAGCAGTTATCGATTGGCTTCACGAGAAAAACTGTTTTTT. Translating gives CASSYRLASREKLFF. The full variable domain, in which reference TRBV27 and TRBJ1-4 provide the parts outside the CDR3, is EAQVTQNPRYLITVTGKKLTVTCSQNMNHEYMSWYRQDPGLGLRQIYYSMNVEVTDKGDVPEGYKVSRKEKRNFPLILESPSPNQTSLYFCASSYRLASREKLFFGSGTQLSVL.

The rearrangement links TRBV3-1 (or the pseudogene TRBV3-2) to TRBJ1-1; no reliable D call. Germline CDR1 and CDR2: LGHDT and YNNKEL (reference sequence). This CDR3 has 15 amino acids. Trimming left V 4 bases short and J 4 bases short, with 16 bases between. Here the CDR3 reads CASSPSLGGRTEAFF. CDR3 nucleotide sequence: TGTGCCAGCAGCCCGTCCCTCGGAGGGCGCACTGAAGCTTTCTTT.

This clone came up once. The chain is built from TRBV2 and TRBJ1-3; 8 bases are a match to TRBD1. CDR1 and CDR2 (germline): SNHLY, FYNNEI. Losses at the gene ends were 3 bases for V and 0 bases for J; bases not matched to a gene: 1. The CDR3 runs to 15 residues. The CDR3 DNA is TGTGCCAGCAGTGAGGGACAGGCCTCTGGAAACACCATATATTTT. It codes for CASSEGQASGNTIYF.

This clone was found once. The chain joins TRBV5-8 to TRBJ2-6; 7 positions agree with TRBD1. The CDR3 has 17 amino acids. The V segment lost 0 bases and the J segment 2 bases; nucleotides outside the gene matches: 5. Per the germline V gene, CDR1 is SGHTS and CDR2 is YDEGEE. This CDR3 reads CASSLGYRGPGANVLTF. The CDR3 DNA reads as TGTGCCAGCAGCTTGGGATACAGGGGCCCTGGGGCCAACGTCCTGACTTTC.

This clone has only one observation. V gene TRBV15 combines with J gene TRBJ1-1, with 7 bases identical to TRBD1. V dropped 4 bases and J dropped 5; count of bases not matched to a gene: 7. The V gene's germline CDR1 is LNHNV and CDR2 YYDKDF (reference sequence). The CDR3 is made up of 14 amino acids. CDR3 nucleotides: TGTGCCACCAGCAAAGACAGGGCTTTAACTGAAGCTTTCTTT. As protein: CATSKDRALTEAFF.

This rearrangement joins TRBV10-1 to TRBJ2-3; a weak D match, TRBD1 (5 bases). The V end lost 4 bases, the J end lost 2 bases, and 10 bases lay between the germline ends. The CDR3 loop spans 14 amino acids. Looked up from germline, CDR1 is WNHNN and CDR2 is SYGVQD (reference sequence). The CDR3 loop is CASSATVSTDTQYF. The CDR3 DNA follows: TGCGCCAGCAGTGCGACAGTTTCCACAGATACGCAGTATTTT.

The V gene is TRBV5-1, the J gene TRBJ2-1; 10 bases fit TRBD2. This CDR3 spans 14 amino acids. Trimming took 5 bases from V and 2 from J; bases not matched to a gene: 1. Germline V CDR1 and CDR2: SGHRS, YFSETQ. CDR3 loop: CASRTSGTYNEQFF. DNA for the CDR3: TGCGCCAGCAGAACTAGCGGGACCTACAATGAGCAGTTCTTC.

This sequence joins TRBV6-2 or TRBV6-3 and TRBJ1-5; D remains unclear. The CDR3 spans 16 residues. V lost 2 bases and J lost 5, with 16 bases in between. CDR1 MNHEY and CDR2 SVGEGT come from the germline V gene. The CDR3 bases are TGTGCCAGCAGTTACGTCCCAGGCCCGAGGGATCAGCCCCAGCATTTT. This gives the protein CASSYVPGPRDQPQHF.

This clone was counted once. This chain connects TRBV10-3 to TRBJ1-1; possibly TRBD1 for D (6 bases). The CDR3 length is 14 residues. Trimming shortened V by 6 bases and J by 7 bases, and 18 bases separated the two germline ends. Germline assignment: CDR1 ENHRY and CDR2 SYGVKD. Written as DNA, the CDR3 is TGTGCCATCAGGGACCTAGACAGGATCGGTGAAGCTTTCTTT. Translating it yields CAIRDLDRIGEAFF.

The chain joins TRBV10-3 to TRBJ2-7; D is perhaps TRBD2 (7 bases). The CDR3 is made up of 15 amino acids. Trimming removed 6 bases from V and 1 base from J, with 16 bases in between. The germline CDR1 and CDR2 sequences are ENHRY and SYGVKD. CDR3 bases: TGTGCCATCAGCGCTGAGAGGGGGGGATCCTACGAGCAGTACTTC. It translates to CAISAERGGSYEQYF.

The chain uses TRBV23-1 and TRBJ2-7; TRBD1 might be the D (6 bases). TRBV23-1 is an ORF, with its function uncertain. This CDR3 contains 13 residues. V dropped 7 bases and J dropped 0 bases, with 10 bases sitting between them. The CDR3 coding sequence is TGCGCCAGCAATAGGGGACACTCCTACGAGCAGTACTTC. This encodes CASNRGHSYEQYF.

This chain connects TRBV24-1 to TRBJ1-1; D is unresolved. Germline V CDR1 and CDR2: KGHDR, SFDVKD. Trimming stripped 7 bases from V and 3 bases from J, with 5 bases between. The length of the CDR3 is 11 residues. The DNA for the CDR3 is TGTGCCACCAGGCGGGACACTGAAGCTTTCTTT. Protein product: CATRRDTEAFF.

As regards this clone: The sample has other DNA sequences that encode this CDR3 too. This chain joins TRBV5-1 and TRBJ1-3, with 7 bases identical to TRBD1. The CDR3 consists of 13 residues. CDR1 is SGHRS, CDR2 YFSETQ, per germline. The ends lost 4 bases at V and 4 bases at J; junction bases unmatched: 2. Written as DNA, the CDR3 is TGCGCCAGCAGCCTGGGACAGGGAAACACCATATATTTT. Encoded protein: CASSLGQGNTIYF.

This chain links TRBV10-3 with TRBJ1-1; possible D gene TRBD1, 6 bases. Trimming cost V 8 bases and J 3 bases, with 7 bases left between them. This CDR3 region has 11 residues. CDR1 is ENHRY and CDR2 is SYGVKD in the germline V gene. CDR3 region: CAIGQYTEAFF. The CDR3 nucleotides are TGTGCCATCGGACAGTACACTGAAGCTTTCTTT.

This rearrangement joins TRBV4-2 to TRBJ1-5, with no clear D. The CDR3 totals 16 residues. V was pared by 4 bases and J by 1 base, with 14 bases between. From germline, CDR1 is LGHNA and CDR2 YNFKEQ. Here the CDR3 DNA reads TGTGCCAGCAGCCTGGCCCGGGTTGAAAGCAATCAGCCCCAGCATTTT. Translating it yields CASSLARVESNQPQHF.

This clone was seen only a few times. The chain's CDR3 is CSVPTSNTEAFF. The CDR3 DNA reads as TGCAGCGTTCCGACATCTAACACTGAAGCTTTCTTT. V usage is TRBV29-1 and J usage is TRBJ1-1; unclear D gene. The CDR3 contains 12 residues. Germline CDR1 reads SQVTM; CDR2 reads ANQGSEA. Trimming left V 5 bases short and J 2 bases short, with 9 bases between. The whole variable domain, filled in from reference TRBV29-1 and TRBJ1-1, reads SAVISQKPSRDICQRGTSLTIQCQVDSQVTMMFWYRQQPGQSLTLIATANQGSEATYESGFVIDKFPISRPNLTFSTLTVSNMSPEDSSIYLCSVPTSNTEAFFGQGTRLTVV.

This clone occurred a few times. The chain has TRBV7-8 and TRBJ1-4; D remains unclear. The germline V gene encodes CDR1 SGHVS and CDR2 FQNEAQ. Trimming removed 1 base from V and 4 bases from J, with 10 bases in between. There are 15 residues in the CDR3. DNA for the CDR3: TGTGCCAGCAGCTTAGGAAACAGAGATAATGAAAAACTGTTTTTT. Protein: CASSLGNRDNEKLFF.